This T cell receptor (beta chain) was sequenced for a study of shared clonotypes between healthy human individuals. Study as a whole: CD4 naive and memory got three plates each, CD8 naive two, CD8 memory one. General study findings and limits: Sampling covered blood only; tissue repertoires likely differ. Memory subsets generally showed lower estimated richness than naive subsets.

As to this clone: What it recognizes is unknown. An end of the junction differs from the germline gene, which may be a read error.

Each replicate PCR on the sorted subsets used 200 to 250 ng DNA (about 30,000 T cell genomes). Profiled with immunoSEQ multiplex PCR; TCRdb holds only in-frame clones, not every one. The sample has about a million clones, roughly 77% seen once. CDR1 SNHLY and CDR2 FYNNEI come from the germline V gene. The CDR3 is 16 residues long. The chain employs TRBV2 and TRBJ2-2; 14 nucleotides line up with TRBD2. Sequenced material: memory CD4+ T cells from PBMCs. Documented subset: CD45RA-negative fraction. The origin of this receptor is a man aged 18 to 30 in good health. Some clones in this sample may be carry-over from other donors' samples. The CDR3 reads CASREGTSGSAWELFF. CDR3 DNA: TGTGCCAGCAGGGAAGGGACTAGCGGGAGTGCATGGGAGCTGTTTTTT.